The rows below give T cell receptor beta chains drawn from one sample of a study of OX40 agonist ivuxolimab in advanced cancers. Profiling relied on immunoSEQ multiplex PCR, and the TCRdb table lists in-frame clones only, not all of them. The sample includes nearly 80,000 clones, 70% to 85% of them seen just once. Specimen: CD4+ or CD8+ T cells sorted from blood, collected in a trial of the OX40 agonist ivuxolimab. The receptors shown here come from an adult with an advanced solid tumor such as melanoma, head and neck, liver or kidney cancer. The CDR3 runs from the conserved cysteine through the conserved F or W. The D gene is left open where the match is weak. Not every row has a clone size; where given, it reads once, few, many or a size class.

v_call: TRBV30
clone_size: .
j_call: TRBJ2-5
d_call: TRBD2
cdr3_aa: CAWSNSGETQYF
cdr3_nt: TGTGCCTGGAGTAATAGCGGGGAGACCCAGTACTTC

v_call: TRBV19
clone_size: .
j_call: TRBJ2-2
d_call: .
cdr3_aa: CASTTGRTANTGELFF
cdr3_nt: TGTGCCAGTACCACCGGACGGACAGCGAACACCGGGGAGCTGTTTTTT

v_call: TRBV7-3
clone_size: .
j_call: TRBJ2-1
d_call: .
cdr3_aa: CASSLRPHSYNEQFF
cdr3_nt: TGTGCCAGCAGCTTAAGGCCCCACTCCTACAATGAGCAGTTCTTC

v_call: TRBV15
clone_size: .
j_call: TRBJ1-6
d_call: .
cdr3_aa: CATSREGPRGAKLSPLHF
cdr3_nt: TGTGCCACCAGCAGAGAGGGGCCCCGGGGGGCCAAGCTTTCACCCCTCCACTTT

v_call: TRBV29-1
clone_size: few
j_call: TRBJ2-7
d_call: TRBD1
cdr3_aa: CSVGTGRPYEQYF
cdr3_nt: TGCAGCGTCGGGACAGGACGTCCCTACGAGCAGTACTTC

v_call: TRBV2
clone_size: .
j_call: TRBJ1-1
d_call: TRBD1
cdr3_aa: CASSEVTGDYAFF
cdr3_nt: TGTGCCAGCAGTGAAGTGACAGGGGATTATGCTTTCTTT

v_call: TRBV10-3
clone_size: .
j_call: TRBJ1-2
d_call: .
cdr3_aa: CAISEPSRGPDYGYTF
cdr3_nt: TGTGCCATCAGTGAGCCCTCCCGGGGGCCCGACTATGGCTACACCTTC

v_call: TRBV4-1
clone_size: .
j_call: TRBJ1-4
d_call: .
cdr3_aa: CASSRGKQGGEKLFF
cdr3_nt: TGCGCCAGCAGCCGAGGGAAACAGGGCGGTGAAAAACTGTTTTTT

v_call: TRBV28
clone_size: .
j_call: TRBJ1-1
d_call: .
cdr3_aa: CASSPQVTEAFF
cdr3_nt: TGTGCCAGCAGTCCTCAGGTCACTGAAGCTTTCTTT

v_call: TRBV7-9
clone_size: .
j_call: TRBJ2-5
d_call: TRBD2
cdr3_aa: CASSLAGGLAGVRETQYF
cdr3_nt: TGTGCCAGCAGCTTAGCTGGGGGACTAGCGGGAGTTCGTGAGACCCAGTACTTC

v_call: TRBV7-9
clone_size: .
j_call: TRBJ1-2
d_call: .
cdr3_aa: CASSLLSTTYGYTF
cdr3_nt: TGTGCCAGCAGCTTATTGTCGACAACCTATGGCTACACCTTC

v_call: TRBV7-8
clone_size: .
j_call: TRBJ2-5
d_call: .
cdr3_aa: CASSLGFKKGGRETQYF
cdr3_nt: TGTGCCAGCAGCTTAGGATTCAAGAAGGGGGGGCGTGAGACCCAGTACTTC

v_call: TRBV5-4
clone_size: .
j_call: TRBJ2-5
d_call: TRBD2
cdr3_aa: CASSPTSGRPQETQYF
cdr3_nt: TGTGCCAGCAGCCCGACTAGCGGGAGGCCCCAAGAGACCCAGTACTTC

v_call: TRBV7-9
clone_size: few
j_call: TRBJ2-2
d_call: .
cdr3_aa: CASSLARLPSGELFF
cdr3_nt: TGTGCCAGCAGCTTAGCGAGACTACCATCTGGGGAGCTGTTTTTT

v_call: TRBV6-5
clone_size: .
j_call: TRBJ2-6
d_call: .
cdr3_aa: CASSLLGHAGANVLTF
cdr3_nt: TGTGCCAGCAGTTTGTTGGGACATGCCGGGGCCAACGTCCTGACTTTC

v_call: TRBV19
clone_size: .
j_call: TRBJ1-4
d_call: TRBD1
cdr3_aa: CASSAQTGLSEKLFF
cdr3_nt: TGTGCCAGTAGTGCCCAGACAGGGTTGAGCGAAAAACTGTTTTTT

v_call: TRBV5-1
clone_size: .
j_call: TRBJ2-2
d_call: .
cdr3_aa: CASSLVATANTGELFF
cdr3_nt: TGCGCCAGCAGCTTGGTGGCGACAGCAAACACCGGGGAGCTGTTTTTT

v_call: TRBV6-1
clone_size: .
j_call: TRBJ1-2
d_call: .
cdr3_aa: CASSEAPGANYGYTF
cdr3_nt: TGTGCCAGCAGTGAAGCGCCTGGTGCGAACTATGGCTACACCTTC

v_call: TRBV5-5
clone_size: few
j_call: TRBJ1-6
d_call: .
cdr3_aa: CASSLVDSSNSPLHF
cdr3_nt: TGTGCCAGCAGCTTGGTAGACAGCAGTAATTCACCCCTCCACTTT

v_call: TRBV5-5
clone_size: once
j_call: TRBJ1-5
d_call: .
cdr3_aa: CASSLVDINQPQHF
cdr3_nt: TGTGCCAGCAGCTTGGTGGATATCAATCAGCCCCAGCATTTT

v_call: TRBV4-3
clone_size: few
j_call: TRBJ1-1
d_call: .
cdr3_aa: CASSQDLWGNTEAFF
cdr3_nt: TGCGCCAGCAGCCAAGATCTTTGGGGAAATACTGAAGCTTTCTTT

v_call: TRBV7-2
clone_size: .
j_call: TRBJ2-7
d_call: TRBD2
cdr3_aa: CASSLRLAAPYEQYF
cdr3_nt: TGTGCCAGCAGCTTAAGACTAGCGGCCCCCTACGAGCAGTACTTC

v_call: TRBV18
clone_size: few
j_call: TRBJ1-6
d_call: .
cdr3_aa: CASSKYSGANNSPLHF
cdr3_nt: TGTGCCAGCTCAAAATATTCTGGGGCTAATAATTCACCCCTCCACTTT

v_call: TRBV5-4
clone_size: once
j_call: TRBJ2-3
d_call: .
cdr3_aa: CASTGVEDRLTDTQYF
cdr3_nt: TGTGCCAGCACCGGGGTGGAGGACAGACTCACAGATACGCAGTATTTT

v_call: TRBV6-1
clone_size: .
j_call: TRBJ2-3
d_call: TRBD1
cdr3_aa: CASRTGADTQYF
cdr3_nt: TGTGCCAGCAGGACAGGGGCAGATACGCAGTATTTT

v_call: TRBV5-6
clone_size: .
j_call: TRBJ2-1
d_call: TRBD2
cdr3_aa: CASSHGTSGLNEQFF
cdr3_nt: TGTGCCAGCAGCCACGGGACTAGCGGATTAAATGAGCAGTTCTTC

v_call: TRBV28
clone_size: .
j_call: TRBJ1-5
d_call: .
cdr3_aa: CASSRNQPQHF
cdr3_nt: TGTGCCAGCAGCAGAAATCAGCCCCAGCATTTT

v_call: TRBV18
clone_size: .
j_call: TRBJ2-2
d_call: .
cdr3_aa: CASSPPSRGITGELFF
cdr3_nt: TGTGCCAGCTCACCACCCTCCAGGGGAATCACCGGGGAGCTGTTTTTT

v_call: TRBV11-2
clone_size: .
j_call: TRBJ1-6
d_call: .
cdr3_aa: CASSLDPNREILHF
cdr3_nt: TGTGCCAGCAGCTTAGATCCGAACAGGGAAATCCTCCACTTT

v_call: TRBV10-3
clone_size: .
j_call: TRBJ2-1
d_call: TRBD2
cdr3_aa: CAISETLAGGPYNEQFF
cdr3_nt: TGTGCCATCAGTGAGACACTAGCGGGGGGTCCTTACAATGAGCAGTTCTTC

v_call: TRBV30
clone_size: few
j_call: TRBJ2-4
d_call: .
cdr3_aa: CAWSRVGGARNIQYF
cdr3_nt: TGTGCCTGGAGTCGCGTGGGGGGGGCAAGAAACATTCAGTACTTC

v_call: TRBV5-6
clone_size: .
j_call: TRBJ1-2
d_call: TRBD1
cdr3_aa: CASSSGQGGGYTF
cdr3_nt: TGTGCCAGCAGCAGTGGACAGGGAGGTGGCTACACCTTC

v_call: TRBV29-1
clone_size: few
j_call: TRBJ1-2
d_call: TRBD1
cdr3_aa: CSATVTGDGYTF
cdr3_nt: TGCAGCGCCACAGTGACAGGGGACGGCTACACCTTC

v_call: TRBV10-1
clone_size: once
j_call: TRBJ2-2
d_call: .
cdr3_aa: CASSEIQLTGELFF
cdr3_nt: TGCGCCAGCAGTGAGATCCAACTAACCGGGGAGCTGTTTTTT

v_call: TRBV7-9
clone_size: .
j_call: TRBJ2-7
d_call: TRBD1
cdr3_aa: CATGQGPSEQYF
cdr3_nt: TGTGCCACCGGACAGGGACCCTCCGAGCAGTACTTC

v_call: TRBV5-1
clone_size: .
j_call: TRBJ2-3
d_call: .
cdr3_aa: CASSSTDRTDTQYF
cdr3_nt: TGCGCCAGCAGCTCGACGGACAGAACAGATACGCAGTATTTT

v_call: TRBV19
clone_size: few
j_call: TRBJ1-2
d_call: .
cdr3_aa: CASSIDTNYGYTF
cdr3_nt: TGTGCCAGTAGTATAGATACCAACTATGGCTACACCTTC

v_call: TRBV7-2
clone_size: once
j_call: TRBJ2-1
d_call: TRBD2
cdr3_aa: CASSLGLAGGAEQFF
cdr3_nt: TGTGCCAGCAGCTTAGGGCTAGCGGGAGGAGCTGAGCAGTTCTTC

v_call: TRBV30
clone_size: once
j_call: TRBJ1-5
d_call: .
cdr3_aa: CAWSVQIGFQPQHF
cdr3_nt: TGTGCCTGGAGTGTACAAATAGGGTTTCAGCCCCAGCATTTT

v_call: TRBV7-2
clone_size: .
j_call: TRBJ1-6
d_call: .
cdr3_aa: CASSLGGPNSPLHF
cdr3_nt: TGTGCCAGCAGCTTAGGAGGGCCAAATTCACCCCTCCACTTT

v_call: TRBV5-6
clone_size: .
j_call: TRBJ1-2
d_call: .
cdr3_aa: CASTHRVLHYGYTF
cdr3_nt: TGTGCCAGCACCCACAGGGTCCTTCACTATGGCTACACCTTC

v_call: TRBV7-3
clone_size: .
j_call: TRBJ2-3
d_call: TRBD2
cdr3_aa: CASSPRTSGRRDTQYF
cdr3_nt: TGTGCCAGCAGCCCGCGTACTAGCGGGAGGAGGGATACGCAGTATTTT

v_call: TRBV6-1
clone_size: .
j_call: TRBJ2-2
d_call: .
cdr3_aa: CASSPTQNTGELFF
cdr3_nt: TGTGCCAGCAGTCCTACCCAGAACACCGGGGAGCTGTTTTTT

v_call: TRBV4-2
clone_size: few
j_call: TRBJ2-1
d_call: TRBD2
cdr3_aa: CASSQERTSGAHVEQFF
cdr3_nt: TGTGCCAGCAGCCAAGAAAGGACTAGCGGGGCGCACGTTGAGCAGTTCTTC

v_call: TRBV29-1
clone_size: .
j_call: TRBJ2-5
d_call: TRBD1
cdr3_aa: CSVEETDRGRETQYF
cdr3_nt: TGCAGCGTTGAGGAGACAGACAGGGGGAGAGAGACCCAGTACTTC

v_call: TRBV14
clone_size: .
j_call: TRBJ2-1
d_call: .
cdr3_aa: CASSQQGYEQFF
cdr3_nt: TGTGCCAGCAGCCAACAGGGGTATGAGCAGTTCTTC

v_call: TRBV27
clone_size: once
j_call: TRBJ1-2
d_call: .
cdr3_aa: CASSSGYYGYTF
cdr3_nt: TGTGCCAGCAGTTCCGGATACTATGGCTACACCTTC

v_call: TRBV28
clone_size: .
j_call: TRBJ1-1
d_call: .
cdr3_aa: CASSSFGDVTNTEAFF
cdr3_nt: TGTGCCAGCAGTTCTTTCGGGGACGTAACGAACACTGAAGCTTTCTTT

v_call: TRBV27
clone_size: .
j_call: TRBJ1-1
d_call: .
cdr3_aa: CASSPLVSGFMNTEAFF
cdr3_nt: TGTGCCAGCTCCCCCTTAGTGTCTGGTTTCATGAACACTGAAGCTTTCTTT